This entry lists 25 T cell receptor beta chains sequenced from one sample in a study of T cells after yellow fever vaccination. TCRdb reanalysed the 5' RACE reads using MiXCR and keeps one entry per CDR3 protein. This table has about 340,000 distinct CDR3 sequences, around 4.1% appearing once. Source: PBMCs, taken 5 days after the yellow fever booster vaccination. The receptors were gathered from a man aged 18 to 29 who received the YFV17D yellow fever vaccine.

This clonotype appeared many times. The CDR3 sequence is CASSFGGDSLANEKLFF. The CDR3 region has the DNA TGTGCCAGCAGCTTCGGGGGTGACAGTCTGGCTAATGAAAAACTGTTTTTT. The chain recombines TRBV7-9 with TRBJ1-4; TRBD1 is a possible D gene (5 bases). The CDR3 length is 17 residues. V lost 3 bases, J lost 3 bases, and 17 bases lay in between. Germline V gene sequence: CDR1 SEHNR, CDR2 FQNEAQ (reference sequence).

This clonotype was recorded a few times. V is TRBV4-2 and J is TRBJ2-2; weak D call: TRBD1 (5 bases). Trimming removed 1 base at V and 0 bases at J, with 9 bases between. There are 16 residues in the CDR3. The germline V gene has CDR1 LGHNA and CDR2 YNFKEQ. The chain's CDR3 is CASSQAAGPNTGELFF. The DNA of the CDR3 is TGTGCCAGCAGCCAAGCAGCAGGGCCGAACACCGGGGAGCTGTTTTTT.

This clonotype was seen many times. The V and J genes are TRBV29-1 and TRBJ2-1; D remains unclear. The germline V gene has CDR1 SQVTM and CDR2 ANQGSEA. The V end was cut by 4 bases, the J end by 8 bases, with 3 bases between. CDR3 size: 9 residues. CDR3 DNA sequence: TGCAGCGTTGCCGATGAGCAGTTCTTC. Amino acids: CSVADEQFF.

This clonotype was seen only a few times. V is TRBV29-1 and J is TRBJ2-1; tentative D call: TRBD2 (6 bases). This CDR3 spans 12 amino acids. Germline V CDR1 and CDR2: SQVTM, ANQGSEA. Trimming removed 2 bases at V and 8 bases at J, with 10 bases between. The CDR3 nucleotides are TGCAGCGTTGAAAGGAGGGGTGATGAGCAGTTCTTC. It is translated as CSVERRGDEQFF.

This clonotype appeared a few times. V usage is TRBV25-1 and J usage is TRBJ1-1; 12 bases fit TRBD1. Germline V CDR1 and CDR2: MGHDK, SYGVNS. The trim removed 4 bases at V and 4 bases at J, leaving 7 bases unmatched. CDR3 size: 16 residues. The CDR3 reads CASSAGTGGRGTEAFF. The CDR3 DNA reads TGTGCCAGCAGTGCCGGGACAGGGGGCAGGGGCACTGAAGCTTTCTTT.

This clonotype turned up a few times. The rearrangement joins TRBV18 to TRBJ2-3; unclear D gene. Trimming pared 5 bases from V and 6 bases from J, leaving 12 bases between. The CDR3 runs to 13 residues. Germline V gene sequence: CDR1 KGHSH, CDR2 LQKENI. The CDR3 here is CASSSLSDDTQYF. CDR3 coding DNA: TGTGCCAGCTCATCATTGTCCGACGATACGCAGTATTTT.

The rearrangement links TRBV6-1 to TRBJ2-3; 7 bases align to TRBD1. V lost 7 bases, J lost 2 bases, and 18 bases stayed unmatched. The germline gives CDR1 MNHNS, CDR2 SASEGT. CDR3 length: 18 residues. The CDR3 spells CASTSPSTGRALTDTQYF. In DNA form, the CDR3 reads TGTGCCAGCACATCCCCATCGACAGGGCGTGCTCTCACAGATACGCAGTATTTT.

This clonotype was seen more than once but under ten times. V and J are TRBV7-9 and TRBJ1-1, with D uncertain. Germline V gene data show CDR1 as SEHNR and CDR2 as FQNEAQ (reference sequence). V gave up 7 bases and J gave up 0 bases, with 12 bases separating them. The CDR3 is 14 residues long. CDR3 nucleotides: TGTGCCAGCAACCCATCGGGTATGAACACTGAAGCTTTCTTT. It encodes CASNPSGMNTEAFF.

This clonotype was observed at least ten times. This chain links TRBV28 with TRBJ2-3; tentatively, D is TRBD1 (6 bases). V was trimmed by 6 bases and J by 8 bases, leaving 12 bases between them. The CDR3 runs to 12 residues. CDR1 is MDHEN, CDR2 SYDVKM, per germline. This CDR3 reads CASRQGSGTQYF. The DNA of the CDR3 is TGTGCCAGCAGACAGGGAAGTGGTACGCAGTATTTT.

The V and J genes are TRBV5-1 and TRBJ2-7, with D unclear. Deletions cut 4 bases from V and 6 bases from J, with 14 bases between. Germline assignment: CDR1 SGHRS and CDR2 YFSETQ. This CDR3 contains 13 residues. CDR3 coding DNA: TGCGCCAGCAGCCCGCTCCCCGATAGCGAGCAGTACGTC. Amino acids: CASSPLPDSEQYV.

A few counts support this clonotype. The J gene is TRBJ1-1, the V gene TRBV28, with 8 nucleotides matching TRBD1. V shed 1 base, J shed 1 base, and the junction held 8 bases outside the gene matches. The CDR3 length is 17 residues. Germline CDR1 reads MDHEN; CDR2 reads SYDVKM. The DNA for the CDR3 is TGTGCCAGCAGTTTATCCACAGGGGGAAGCGAGAACACTGAAGCTTTCTTT. This encodes CASSLSTGGSENTEAFF.

This rearrangement joins TRBV18 to TRBJ2-7, with a tentative D call TRBD2 (7 bases). V was pared by 6 bases and J by 2 bases, with 11 bases between. This CDR3 region has 13 residues. Germline-derived CDR1 and CDR2 are KGHSH and LQKENI. Here the CDR3 DNA reads TGTGCCAGCTCTGCCGGGGGGCCCTACGAGCAGTACGTC. It is translated as CASSAGGPYEQYV.

This clonotype was counted only a few times. V is TRBV7-9 and J is TRBJ1-6, with D hard to call. This CDR3 is 14 amino acids long. The V and J ends lost 5 bases and 7 bases respectively, with 12 bases between them. Germline CDR1 and CDR2: SEHNR and FQNEAQ (reference sequence). The CDR3 protein is CASSPGLGNSPLHF. The CDR3 nucleotides read TGTGCCAGCAGCCCCGGACTCGGGAATTCACCCCTCCACTTT.

The V gene is TRBV7-9, the J gene TRBJ2-7, with TRBD1 matching over 8 bases. V trimming: 4 bases; J trimming: 2 bases; junction bases outside the gene matches: 7. Germline CDR1 and CDR2: SEHNR and FQNEAQ (reference sequence). CDR3 size: 15 residues. In DNA, the CDR3 is TGTGCCAGCAGCTCCGAGGACAGGGACCCCTACGAGCAGTACGTC. Translation gives CASSSEDRDPYEQYV.

The chain recombines TRBV6-5 with TRBJ2-3; D ambiguous. Germline V gene sequence: CDR1 MNHEY, CDR2 SVGAGI. This CDR3 contains 15 residues. Trimming cost V 0 bases and J 2 bases, with 9 bases left between them. The CDR3 coding sequence is TGTGCCAGCAGTTACTCCCCTAGATCCACAGATACGCAGTATTTT. Its translation is CASSYSPRSTDTQYF.

Concerning this clonotype itself: Being one base from a much bigger clone, this may be a read error. The chain links TRBV7-3 to TRBJ2-7, with D unresolved. The germline gives CDR1 SGHTA, CDR2 FQGTGA. The CDR3 runs 14 residues. The CDR3 spells CASSPGGPGYEKYF. The CDR3 bases are TGTGCCAGCAGCCCCGGCGGTCCCGGCTACGAGAAGTACTTC.

CDR3 region: CASSFTTDYGYTF. In nucleotides, the CDR3 is TGTGCCAGCAGCTTCACGACAGACTATGGCTACACCTTC. The genes are TRBV7-9 and TRBJ1-2; tentative D call: TRBD1 (5 bases). The CDR3 covers 13 residues. The V gene's germline CDR1 is SEHNR and CDR2 FQNEAQ (reference sequence). Trimming cost V 3 bases and J 3 bases, with 8 bases left between them.

As DNA, the CDR3 is TGTGCCAGCACTTACTCGGGGAGCACAGATACGCAGTATTTT. Its translation is CASTYSGSTDTQYF. V usage is TRBV12-3 or TRBV12-4 and J usage is TRBJ2-3, with D possibly TRBD2 on 5 matching bases. V was trimmed by 7 bases and J by 0 bases, leaving 11 bases between them. This CDR3 is 14 amino acids long.

This clonotype was counted ten times or more. This chain connects TRBV9 to TRBJ2-1; D possibly corresponds to TRBD2 (5 bases). The V end was cut by 4 bases, the J end by 5 bases, with 19 bases between. CDR3 length: 16 amino acids. Germline V lookup: CDR1 SGDLS, CDR2 YYNGEE. CDR3 nucleotides: TGTGCCAGCAGCTTAATCTCAGGACTGATCAACAATGAGCAGTTCTTC. This sequence encodes CASSLISGLINNEQFF.

This clonotype was seen a few times. The chain is built from TRBV9 and TRBJ1-2; D is possibly TRBD1 (5 bases). Germline V gene sequence: CDR1 SGDLS, CDR2 YYNGEE. Trimming removed 2 bases from V and 3 bases from J, with 11 bases in between. The CDR3 is 14 residues long. The CDR3 DNA reads TGTGCCAGCAGCGTGCCGGGGGGTTACTATGGCTACACCTTC. As protein: CASSVPGGYYGYTF.

The sample holds a few counts of this clonotype. The V gene is TRBV7-2, the J gene TRBJ2-3; D may be TRBD2 (7 bases). The V end lost 2 bases, the J end lost 5 bases, and 23 bases lay between the germline ends. The CDR3 covers 18 residues. CDR1 and CDR2 (germline): SGHTA, FQGNSA. CDR3 bases: TGTGCCAGCAGCTTAAGGGTAGGGGGGGCTGTTTTGGGAGATACGCAGTATTTT. It yields the protein CASSLRVGGAVLGDTQYF.

By proportion, this clonotype is medium-sized (0.01 to 0.1%). CDR3: CASSPGQTEAFF. CDR3 DNA sequence: TGTGCCAGCAGCCCCGGACAAACTGAAGCTTTCTTT. The chain carries TRBV7-9 and TRBJ1-1, with D possibly being TRBD1 (5 bases). CDR1 SEHNR and CDR2 FQNEAQ come from the germline V gene (reference sequence). There are 12 residues in the CDR3. Trimming pared 5 bases from V and 5 bases from J, leaving 9 bases between.

This clonotype has just a few counts. Written as DNA, the CDR3 is TGCAGTGCAAATCAGGGACTTTATAATTCACCCCTCCACTTT. Its protein product is CSANQGLYNSPLHF. This chain joins TRBV20-1 and TRBJ1-6; tentative D call: TRBD1 (5 bases). This CDR3 is 14 amino acids long. CDR1 and CDR2 from the germline V gene are DFQATT and SNEGSKA (reference sequence). V was cut by 6 bases and J by 4 bases, with 13 bases left in between.

This chain connects TRBV24-1 to TRBJ2-7; D may be TRBD2 (5 bases). This CDR3 is 14 amino acids long. Germline V gene lookup returns CDR1 KGHDR and CDR2 SFDVKD. Trimming stripped 12 bases from V and 0 bases from J, with 17 bases between. The CDR3, as DNA: TGTGCCGGTCTCCTTATGAGGGTCTCCTACGAGCAGTACTTC. The encoded protein is CAGLLMRVSYEQYF.

The chain employs TRBV20-1 and TRBJ1-5; 7 bases map to TRBD1. In germline, CDR1 is DFQATT, CDR2 SNEGSKA (reference sequence). V shed 0 bases, J shed 6 bases, and the junction held 8 bases outside the gene matches. The CDR3 covers 15 residues. The CDR3 DNA reads as TGCAGTGCTAGAGATCCGACAGGGTGGGCTCAGCCCCAGCATTTT. Translated, it gives CSARDPTGWAQPQHF.